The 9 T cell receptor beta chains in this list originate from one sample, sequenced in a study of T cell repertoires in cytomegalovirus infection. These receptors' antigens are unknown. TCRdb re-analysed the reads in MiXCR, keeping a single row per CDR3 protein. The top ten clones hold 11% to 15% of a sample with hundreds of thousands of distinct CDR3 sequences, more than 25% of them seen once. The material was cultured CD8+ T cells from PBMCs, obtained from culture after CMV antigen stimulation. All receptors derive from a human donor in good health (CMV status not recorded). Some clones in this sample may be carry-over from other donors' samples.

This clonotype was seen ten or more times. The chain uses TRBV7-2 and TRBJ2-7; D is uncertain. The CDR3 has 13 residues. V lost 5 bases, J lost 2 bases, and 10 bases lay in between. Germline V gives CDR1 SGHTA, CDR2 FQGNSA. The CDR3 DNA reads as TGTGCCAGCAGCCGAACCGGCCCCTACGAGCAGTACTTC. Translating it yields CASSRTGPYEQYF.

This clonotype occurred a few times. The CDR3, as DNA: TGTGCCAGCAATTCGGCAGGTATCACTGAAGCTTTCTTT. It encodes CASNSAGITEAFF. V usage is TRBV12-3 or TRBV12-4 and J usage is TRBJ1-1, with D uncertain. The CDR3 consists of 13 residues. Trimming removed 7 bases from V and 4 bases from J, with 13 bases in between.

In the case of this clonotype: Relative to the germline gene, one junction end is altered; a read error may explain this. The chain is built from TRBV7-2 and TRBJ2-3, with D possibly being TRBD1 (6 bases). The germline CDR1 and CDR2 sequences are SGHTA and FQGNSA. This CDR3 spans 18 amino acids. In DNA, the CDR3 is TGTGCCTGCAGCTTAACAGGCAGGGGATACCCTAGCACAGATACGCAGTATTTT. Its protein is CACSLTGRGYPSTDTQYF.

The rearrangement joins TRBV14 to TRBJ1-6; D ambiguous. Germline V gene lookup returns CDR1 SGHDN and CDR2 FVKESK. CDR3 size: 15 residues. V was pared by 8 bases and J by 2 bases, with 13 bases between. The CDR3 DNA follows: TGTGCCAGCGCTCCAGGCAGCACCTATAATTCACCCCTCCACTTT. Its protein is CASAPGSTYNSPLHF.

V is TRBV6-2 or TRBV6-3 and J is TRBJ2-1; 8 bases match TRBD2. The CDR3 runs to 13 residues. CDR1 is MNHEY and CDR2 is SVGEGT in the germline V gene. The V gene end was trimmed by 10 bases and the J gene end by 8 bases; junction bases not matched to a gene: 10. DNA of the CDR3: TGTGCCACCGGCACGGGGACTAGGGATGAGCAGTTCTTC. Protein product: CATGTGTRDEQFF.

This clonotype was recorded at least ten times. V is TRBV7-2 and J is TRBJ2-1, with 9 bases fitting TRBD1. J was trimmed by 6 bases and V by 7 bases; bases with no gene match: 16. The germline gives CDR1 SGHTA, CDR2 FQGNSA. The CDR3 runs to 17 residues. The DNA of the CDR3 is TGTGCCAGCACCCTTCTCTGGGCGGGACAGGGTACCAATGAGCAGTTCTTC. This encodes CASTLLWAGQGTNEQFF.

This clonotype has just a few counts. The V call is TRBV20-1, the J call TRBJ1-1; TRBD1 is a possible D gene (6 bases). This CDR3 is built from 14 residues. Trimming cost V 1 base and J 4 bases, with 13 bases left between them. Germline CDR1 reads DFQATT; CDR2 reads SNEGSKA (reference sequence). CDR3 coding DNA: TGCAGTGCTAGAGTGGGGGCGGTAGGCACTGAAGCTTTCTTT. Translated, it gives CSARVGAVGTEAFF.

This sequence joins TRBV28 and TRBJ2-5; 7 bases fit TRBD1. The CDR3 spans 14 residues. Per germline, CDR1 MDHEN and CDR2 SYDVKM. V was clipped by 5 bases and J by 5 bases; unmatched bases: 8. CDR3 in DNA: TGTGCCAGCAGTAAACCCGGGACAGTGGAGACCCAGTACTTC. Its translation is CASSKPGTVETQYF.

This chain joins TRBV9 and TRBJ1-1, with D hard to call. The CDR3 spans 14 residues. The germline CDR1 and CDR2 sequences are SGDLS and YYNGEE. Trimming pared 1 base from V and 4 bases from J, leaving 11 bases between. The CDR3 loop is CASSVTSGGTEAFF. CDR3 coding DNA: TGTGCCAGCAGCGTAACGAGTGGAGGCACTGAAGCTTTCTTT.